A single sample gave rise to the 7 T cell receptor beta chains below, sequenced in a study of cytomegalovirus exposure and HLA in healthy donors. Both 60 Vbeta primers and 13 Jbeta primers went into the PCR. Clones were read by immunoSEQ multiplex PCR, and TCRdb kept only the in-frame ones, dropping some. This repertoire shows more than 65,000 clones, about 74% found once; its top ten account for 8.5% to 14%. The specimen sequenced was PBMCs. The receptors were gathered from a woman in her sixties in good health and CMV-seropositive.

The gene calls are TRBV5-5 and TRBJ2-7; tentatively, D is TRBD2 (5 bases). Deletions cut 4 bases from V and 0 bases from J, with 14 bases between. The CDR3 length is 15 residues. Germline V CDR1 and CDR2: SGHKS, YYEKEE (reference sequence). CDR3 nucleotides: TGTGCCAGCAGCCCGAGCGGCGCCCGCTCCTACGAGCAGTACTTC. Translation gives CASSPSGARSYEQYF.

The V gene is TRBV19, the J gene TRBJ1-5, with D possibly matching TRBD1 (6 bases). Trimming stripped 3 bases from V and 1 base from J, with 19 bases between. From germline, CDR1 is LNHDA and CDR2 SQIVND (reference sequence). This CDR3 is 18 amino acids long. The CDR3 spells CASSIPMGGALSNQPQHF. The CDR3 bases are TGTGCCAGTAGTATCCCAATGGGGGGGGCCTTAAGCAATCAGCCCCAGCATTTT.

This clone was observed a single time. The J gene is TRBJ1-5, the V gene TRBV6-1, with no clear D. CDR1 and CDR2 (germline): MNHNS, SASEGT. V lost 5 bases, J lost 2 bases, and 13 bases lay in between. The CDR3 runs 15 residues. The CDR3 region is CASSRHLIGNQPQHF. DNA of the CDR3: TGTGCCAGCAGTCGACACTTGATAGGCAATCAGCCCCAGCATTTT.

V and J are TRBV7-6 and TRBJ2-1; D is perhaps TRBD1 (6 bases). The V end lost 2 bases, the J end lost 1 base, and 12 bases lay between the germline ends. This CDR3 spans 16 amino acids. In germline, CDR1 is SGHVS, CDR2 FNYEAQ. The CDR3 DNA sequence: TGTGCCAGCAGCTTAAATCAGGGGCGGTCCTACAATGAGCAGTTCTTC. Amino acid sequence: CASSLNQGRSYNEQFF.

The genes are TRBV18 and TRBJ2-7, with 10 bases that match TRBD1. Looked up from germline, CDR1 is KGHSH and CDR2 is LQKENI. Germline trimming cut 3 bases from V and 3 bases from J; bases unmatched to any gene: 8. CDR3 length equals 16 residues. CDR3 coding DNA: TGTGCCAGCTCACCGGCCCCAGGGACAGGGGTCTACGAGCAGTACTTC. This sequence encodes CASSPAPGTGVYEQYF.

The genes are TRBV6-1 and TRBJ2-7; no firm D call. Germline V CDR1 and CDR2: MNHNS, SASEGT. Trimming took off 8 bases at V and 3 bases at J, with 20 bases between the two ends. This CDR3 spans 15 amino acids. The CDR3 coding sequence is TGTGCCAGCGGAGTCCACGTGGTTCGCCACTACGAGCAGTACTTC. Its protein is CASGVHVVRHYEQYF.

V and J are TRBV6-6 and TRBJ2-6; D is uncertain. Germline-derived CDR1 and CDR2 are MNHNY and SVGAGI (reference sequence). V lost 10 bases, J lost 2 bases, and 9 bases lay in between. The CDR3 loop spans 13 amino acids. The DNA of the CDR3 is TGTGCCAACCCTCGGGCTGGGGCCAACGTCCTGACTTTC. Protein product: CANPRAGANVLTF.